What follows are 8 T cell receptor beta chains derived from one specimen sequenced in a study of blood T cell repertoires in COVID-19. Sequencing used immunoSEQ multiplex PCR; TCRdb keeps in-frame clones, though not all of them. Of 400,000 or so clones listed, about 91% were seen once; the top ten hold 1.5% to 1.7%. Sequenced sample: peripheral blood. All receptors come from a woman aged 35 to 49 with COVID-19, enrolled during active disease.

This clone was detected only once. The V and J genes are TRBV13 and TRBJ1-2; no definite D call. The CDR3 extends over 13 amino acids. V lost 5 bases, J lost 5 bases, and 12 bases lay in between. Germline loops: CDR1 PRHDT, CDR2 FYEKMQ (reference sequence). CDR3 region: CASSAGYAYGYTF. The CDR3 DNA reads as TGTGCCAGCAGCGCCGGTTATGCGTATGGCTACACCTTC. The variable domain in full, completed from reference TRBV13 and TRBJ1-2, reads AAGVIQSPRHLIKEKRETATLKCYPIPRHDTVYWYQQGPGQDPQFLISFYEKMQSDKGSIPDRFSAQQFSDYHSELNMSSLELGDSALYFCASSAGYAYGYTFGSGTRLTVV.

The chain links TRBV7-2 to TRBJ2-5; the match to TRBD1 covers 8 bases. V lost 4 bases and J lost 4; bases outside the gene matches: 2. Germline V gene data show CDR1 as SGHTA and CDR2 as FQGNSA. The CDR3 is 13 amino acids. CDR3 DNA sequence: TGTGCCAGCAGCTCACAGGGGGGAGAGACCCAGTACTTC. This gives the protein CASSSQGGETQYF.

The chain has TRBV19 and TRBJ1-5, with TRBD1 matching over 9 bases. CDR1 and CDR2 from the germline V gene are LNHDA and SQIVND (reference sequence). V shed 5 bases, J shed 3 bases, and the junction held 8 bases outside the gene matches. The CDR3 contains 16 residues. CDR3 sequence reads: CASSLEDRGYNQPQHF. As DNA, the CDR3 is TGTGCCAGTAGTCTTGAGGACAGGGGCTACAATCAGCCCCAGCATTTT.

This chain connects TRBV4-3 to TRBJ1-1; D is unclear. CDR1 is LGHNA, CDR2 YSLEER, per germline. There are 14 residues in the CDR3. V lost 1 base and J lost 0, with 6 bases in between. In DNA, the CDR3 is TGCGCCAGCAGCCAAGGCAGGTTGAACACTGAAGCTTTCTTT. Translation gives CASSQGRLNTEAFF.

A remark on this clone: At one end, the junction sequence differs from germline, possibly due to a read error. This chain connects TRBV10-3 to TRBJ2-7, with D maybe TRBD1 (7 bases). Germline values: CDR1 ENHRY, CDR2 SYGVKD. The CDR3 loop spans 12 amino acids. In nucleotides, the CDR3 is TGTGCCATCAGGATAACGGGAGACAGGGCCCTCTTC. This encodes CAIRITGDRALF.

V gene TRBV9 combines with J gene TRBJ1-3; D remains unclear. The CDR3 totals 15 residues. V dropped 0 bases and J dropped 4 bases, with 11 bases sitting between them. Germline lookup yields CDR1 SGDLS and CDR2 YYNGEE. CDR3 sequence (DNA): TGTGCCAGCAGCGTAGCTGAGGGTTTCGGAAACACCATATATTTT. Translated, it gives CASSVAEGFGNTIYF.

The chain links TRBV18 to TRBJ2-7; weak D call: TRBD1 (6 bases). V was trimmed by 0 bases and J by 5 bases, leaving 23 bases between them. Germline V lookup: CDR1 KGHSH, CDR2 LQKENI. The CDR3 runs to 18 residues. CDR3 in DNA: TGTGCCAGCTCACCACCGAAGGGGGATGGGGGCTATTGGGACGAGCAGTACTTC. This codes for CASSPPKGDGGYWDEQYF.

CDR3 residues: CASSPTGGPGYYGYTF. As DNA, the CDR3 is TGTGCCAGCAGTCCTACAGGGGGGCCCGGCTATTATGGCTACACCTTC. The chain is built from TRBV28 and TRBJ1-2; the match to TRBD1 covers 8 bases. V shed 5 bases, J shed 5 bases, and the junction held 13 bases outside the gene matches. Germline CDR1 MDHEN, CDR2 SYDVKM. The CDR3 is 16 residues long.